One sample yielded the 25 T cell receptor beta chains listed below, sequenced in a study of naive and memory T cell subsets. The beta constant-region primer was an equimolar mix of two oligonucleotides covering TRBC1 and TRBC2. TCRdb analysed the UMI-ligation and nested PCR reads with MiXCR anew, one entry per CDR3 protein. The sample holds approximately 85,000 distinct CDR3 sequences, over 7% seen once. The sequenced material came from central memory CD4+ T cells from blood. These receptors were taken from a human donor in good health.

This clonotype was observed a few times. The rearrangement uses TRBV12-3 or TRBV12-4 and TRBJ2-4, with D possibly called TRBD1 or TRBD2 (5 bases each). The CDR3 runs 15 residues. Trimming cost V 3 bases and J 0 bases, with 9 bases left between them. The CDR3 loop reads CASSFRDLAKNIQYF. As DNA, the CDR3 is TGTGCCAGCAGTTTCCGGGACCTAGCCAAAAACATTCAGTACTTC.

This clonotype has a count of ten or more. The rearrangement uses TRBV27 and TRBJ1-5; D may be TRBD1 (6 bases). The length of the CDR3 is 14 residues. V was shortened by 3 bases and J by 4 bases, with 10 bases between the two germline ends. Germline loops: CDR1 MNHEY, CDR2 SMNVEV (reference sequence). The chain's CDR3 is CASSLRGANQPQHF. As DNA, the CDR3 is TGTGCCAGCAGTTTGCGGGGGGCGAATCAGCCCCAGCATTTT.

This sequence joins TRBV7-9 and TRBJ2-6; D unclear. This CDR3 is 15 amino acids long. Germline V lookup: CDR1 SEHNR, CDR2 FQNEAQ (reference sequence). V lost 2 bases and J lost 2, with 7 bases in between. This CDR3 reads CASSLRVAGANVLTF. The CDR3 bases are TGTGCCAGCAGCTTAAGGGTAGCTGGGGCCAACGTCCTGACTTTC.

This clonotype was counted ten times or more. CDR3 bases: TGTGCCACCAGTGAACCTGCCTGGGGCTACACCTTC. This codes for CATSEPAWGYTF. The V gene is TRBV24-1, the J gene TRBJ1-2; D is ambiguous. The CDR3 spans 12 residues. Trimming took 4 bases from V and 8 from J, leaving 10 bases between them. The germline CDR1 and CDR2 sequences are KGHDR and SFDVKD.

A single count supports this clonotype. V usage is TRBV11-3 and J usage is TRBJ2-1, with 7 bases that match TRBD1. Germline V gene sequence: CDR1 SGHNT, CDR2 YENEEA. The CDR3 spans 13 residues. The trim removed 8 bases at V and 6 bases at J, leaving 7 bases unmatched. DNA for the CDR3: TGTGCCAGCGGTAGGGACAGCCTCAATGAGCAGTTCTTC. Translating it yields CASGRDSLNEQFF.

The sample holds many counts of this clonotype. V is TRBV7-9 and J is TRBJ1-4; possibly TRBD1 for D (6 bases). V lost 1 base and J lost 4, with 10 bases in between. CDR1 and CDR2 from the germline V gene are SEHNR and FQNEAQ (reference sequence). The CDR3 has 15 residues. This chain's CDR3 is CASSLGGPNNEKLFF. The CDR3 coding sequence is TGTGCCAGCAGCTTAGGGGGGCCCAATAATGAAAAACTGTTTTTT.

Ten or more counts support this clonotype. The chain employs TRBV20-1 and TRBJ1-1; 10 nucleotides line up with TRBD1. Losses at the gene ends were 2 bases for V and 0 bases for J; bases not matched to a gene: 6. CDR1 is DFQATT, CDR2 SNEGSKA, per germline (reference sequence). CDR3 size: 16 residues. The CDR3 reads CSARWRTGGMNTEAFF. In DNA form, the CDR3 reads TGCAGTGCTAGATGGCGGACAGGGGGGATGAACACTGAAGCTTTCTTT.

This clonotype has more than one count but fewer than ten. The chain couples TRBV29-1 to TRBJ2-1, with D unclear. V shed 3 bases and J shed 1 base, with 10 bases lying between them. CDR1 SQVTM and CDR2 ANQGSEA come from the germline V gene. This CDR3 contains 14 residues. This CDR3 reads CSVDHGLSYNEQFF. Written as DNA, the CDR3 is TGCAGCGTTGATCACGGGCTATCCTACAATGAGCAGTTCTTC.

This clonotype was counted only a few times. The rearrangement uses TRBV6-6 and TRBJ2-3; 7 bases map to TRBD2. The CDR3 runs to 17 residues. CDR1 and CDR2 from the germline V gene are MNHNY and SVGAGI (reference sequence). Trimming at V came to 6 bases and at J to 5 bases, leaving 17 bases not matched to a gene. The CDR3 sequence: CASRLLDIGRERDTQYF. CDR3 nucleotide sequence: TGTGCCAGCAGATTACTCGATATTGGGCGGGAGCGAGATACGCAGTATTTT.

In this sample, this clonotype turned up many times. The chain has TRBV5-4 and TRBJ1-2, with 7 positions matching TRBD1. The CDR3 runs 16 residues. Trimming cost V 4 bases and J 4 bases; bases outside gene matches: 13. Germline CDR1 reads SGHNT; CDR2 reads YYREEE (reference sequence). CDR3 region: CASSGGRGSSLYGYTF. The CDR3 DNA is TGTGCCAGCAGCGGGGGCAGGGGGAGTTCCCTCTATGGCTACACCTTC. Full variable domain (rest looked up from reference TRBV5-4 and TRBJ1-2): ETGVTQSPTHLIKTRGQQVTLRCSSQSGHNTVSWYQQALGQGPQFIFQYYREEENGRGNFPPRFSGLQFPNYSSELNVNALELDDSALYLCASSGGRGSSLYGYTFGSGTRLTVV.

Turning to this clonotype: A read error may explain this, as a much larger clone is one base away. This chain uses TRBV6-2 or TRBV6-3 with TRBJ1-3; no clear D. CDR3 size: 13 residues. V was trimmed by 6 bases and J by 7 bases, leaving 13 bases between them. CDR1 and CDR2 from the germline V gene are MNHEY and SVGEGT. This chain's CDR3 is CASSYANGNTIYF. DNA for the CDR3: TGTGCCAGCAGCTACGCGAACGGCAACACCATATATTTT.

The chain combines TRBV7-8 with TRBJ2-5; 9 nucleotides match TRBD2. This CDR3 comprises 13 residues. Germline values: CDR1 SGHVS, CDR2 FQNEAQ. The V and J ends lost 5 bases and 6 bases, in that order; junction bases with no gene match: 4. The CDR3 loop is CASSPGLAKTQYF. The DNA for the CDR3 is TGTGCCAGCAGCCCGGGACTAGCAAAGACCCAGTACTTC.

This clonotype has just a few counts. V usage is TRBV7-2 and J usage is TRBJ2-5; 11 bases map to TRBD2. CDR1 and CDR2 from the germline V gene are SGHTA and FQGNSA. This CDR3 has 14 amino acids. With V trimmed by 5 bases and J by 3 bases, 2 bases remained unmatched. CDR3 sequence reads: CASSEGLAEETQYF. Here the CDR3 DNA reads TGTGCCAGCAGCGAGGGACTAGCGGAAGAGACCCAGTACTTC.

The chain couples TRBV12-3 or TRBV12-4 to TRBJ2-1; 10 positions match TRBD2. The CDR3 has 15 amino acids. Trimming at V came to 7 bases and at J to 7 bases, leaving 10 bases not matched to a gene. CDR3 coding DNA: TGTGCCAGCATCCTCTCTAGCGGGAGTTCGAATGAGCAGTTCTTC. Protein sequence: CASILSSGSSNEQFF.

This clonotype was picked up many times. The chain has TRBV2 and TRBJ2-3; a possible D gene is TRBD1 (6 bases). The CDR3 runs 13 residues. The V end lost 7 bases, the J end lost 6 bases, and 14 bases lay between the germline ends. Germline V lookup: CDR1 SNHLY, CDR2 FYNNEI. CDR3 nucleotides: TGTGCCAGCACCTTGACAGGACCGGATACGCAGTATTTT. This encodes CASTLTGPDTQYF.

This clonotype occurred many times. The CDR3 sequence: CASSSKPRGYTF. CDR3 coding DNA: TGTGCCAGCAGTAGCAAACCGCGTGGCTACACCTTC. V is TRBV28 and J is TRBJ1-2; D is uncertain. The V gene lost 5 bases and the J gene lost 7 bases, with 11 bases spanning the gap. This CDR3 has 12 residues. Germline lookup yields CDR1 MDHEN and CDR2 SYDVKM.

CDR3 loop: CASSQDLTEHYGYTF. Here the CDR3 DNA reads TGTGCCAGCAGCCAAGATCTTACAGAACACTATGGCTACACCTTC. The rearrangement joins TRBV4-2 to TRBJ1-2; D gene unclear. Germline V CDR1 and CDR2: LGHNA, YNFKEQ. This CDR3 comprises 15 residues. Trimming removed 0 bases at V and 3 bases at J, with 11 bases between.

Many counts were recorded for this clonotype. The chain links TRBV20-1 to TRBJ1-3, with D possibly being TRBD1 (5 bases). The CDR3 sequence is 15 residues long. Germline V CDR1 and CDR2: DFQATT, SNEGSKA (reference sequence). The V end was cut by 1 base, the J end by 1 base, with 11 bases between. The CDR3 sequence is CSARAGTSSGNTIYF. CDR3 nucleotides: TGCAGTGCTAGAGCCGGGACGTCTTCTGGAAACACCATATATTTT.

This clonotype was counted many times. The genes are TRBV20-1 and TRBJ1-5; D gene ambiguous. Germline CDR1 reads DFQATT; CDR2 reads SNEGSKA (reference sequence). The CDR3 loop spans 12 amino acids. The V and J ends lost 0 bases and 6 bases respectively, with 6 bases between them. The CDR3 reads CSARESSQPQHF. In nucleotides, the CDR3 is TGCAGTGCTAGAGAGTCCAGTCAGCCCCAGCATTTT.

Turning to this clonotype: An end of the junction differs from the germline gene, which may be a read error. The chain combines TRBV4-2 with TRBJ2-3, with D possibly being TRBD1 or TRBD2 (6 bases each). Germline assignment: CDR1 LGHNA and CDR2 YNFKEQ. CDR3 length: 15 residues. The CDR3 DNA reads TGTGCCAGAAGCCCAGAAAGAGAAGGGGGGGATACGCAGTATTTT. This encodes CARSPEREGGDTQYF.

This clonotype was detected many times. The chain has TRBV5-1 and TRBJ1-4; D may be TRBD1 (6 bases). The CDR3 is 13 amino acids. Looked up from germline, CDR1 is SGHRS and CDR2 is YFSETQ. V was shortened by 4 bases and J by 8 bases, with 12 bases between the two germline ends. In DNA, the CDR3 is TGCGCCAGCAGCCCAGGGGACACCGAAAAACTGTTTTTT. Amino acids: CASSPGDTEKLFF.

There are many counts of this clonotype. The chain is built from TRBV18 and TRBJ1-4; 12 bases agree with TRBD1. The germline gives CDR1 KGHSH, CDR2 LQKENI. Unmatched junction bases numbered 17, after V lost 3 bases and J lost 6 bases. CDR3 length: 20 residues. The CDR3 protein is CASSPFQKSGTGGADEKLFF. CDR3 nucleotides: TGTGCCAGCTCACCGTTTCAAAAATCCGGGACAGGGGGCGCAGATGAAAAACTGTTTTTT.

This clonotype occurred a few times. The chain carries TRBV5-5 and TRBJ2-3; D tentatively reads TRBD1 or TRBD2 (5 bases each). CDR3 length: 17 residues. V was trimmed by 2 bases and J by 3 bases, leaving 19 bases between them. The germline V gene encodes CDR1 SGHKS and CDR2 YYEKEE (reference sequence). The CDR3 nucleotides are TGTGCCAGCAGCTTAAGCGAACTAGGGGCGAGAACAGATACGCAGTATTTT. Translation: CASSLSELGARTDTQYF.

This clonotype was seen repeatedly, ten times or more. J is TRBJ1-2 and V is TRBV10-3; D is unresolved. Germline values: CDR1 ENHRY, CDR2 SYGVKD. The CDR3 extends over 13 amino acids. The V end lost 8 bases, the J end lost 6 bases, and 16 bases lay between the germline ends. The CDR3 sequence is CAISPAPEDGYTF. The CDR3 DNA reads TGTGCCATCTCCCCGGCTCCCGAGGATGGCTACACCTTC.

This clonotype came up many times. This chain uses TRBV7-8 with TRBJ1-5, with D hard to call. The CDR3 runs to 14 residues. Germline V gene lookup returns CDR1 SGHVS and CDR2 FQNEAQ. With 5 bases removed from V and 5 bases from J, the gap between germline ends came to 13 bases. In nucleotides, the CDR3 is TGTGCCAGCAGCCCTTTTTTGGAATATCAGCCCCAGCATTTT. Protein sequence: CASSPFLEYQPQHF.